Following are 22 T cell receptor beta chains from one sample sequenced in a study of blood T cell repertoires in COVID-19. TCRdb keeps only in-frame clones here, not all; method: immunoSEQ multiplex PCR. The repertoire holds 250,000 to 300,000 clones, 70% to 90% seen once, with approximately 2% in the top ten. Specimen: PBMCs or T cells enriched from blood (not recorded which). The receptors derive from a woman between 45 and 60 years old who had recovered from COVID-19.

The gene calls are TRBV7-8 and TRBJ1-3, with 8 bases lining up with TRBD1. Germline V lookup: CDR1 SGHVS, CDR2 FQNEAQ. The CDR3 is made up of 16 amino acids. The trim removed 5 bases at V and 5 bases at J, leaving 11 bases unmatched. The CDR3 region is CASSPRDRRGRNTIYF. DNA for the CDR3: TGTGCCAGCAGCCCTCGGGACAGGAGAGGAAGAAACACCATATATTTT.

This clone occurred once. The V call is TRBV7-2, the J call TRBJ1-1; the D gene is possibly TRBD1 (6 bases). The V gene's germline CDR1 is SGHTA and CDR2 FQGNSA. V lost 5 bases and J lost 5, with 18 bases in between. This CDR3 contains 15 residues. CDR3 sequence (DNA): TGTGCCAGCAGCCTCATACGGGGGGCTCGGACTGAAGCTTTCTTT. Translating gives CASSLIRGARTEAFF.

This chain uses TRBV25-1 with TRBJ2-7; 8 nucleotides line up with TRBD2. The CDR3 contains 14 residues. Trimming removed 5 bases from V and 4 bases from J; junction bases left unmatched: 7. The germline V gene has CDR1 MGHDK and CDR2 SYGVNS. The CDR3 loop is CASSTAGGVYEQYF. DNA for the CDR3: TGTGCCAGCAGTACCGCGGGAGGAGTATACGAGCAGTACTTC.

This clone was counted once. The V gene is TRBV19, the J gene TRBJ1-6; D ambiguous. Deletions cut 7 bases from V and 7 bases from J, with 14 bases between. The CDR3 spans 14 residues. CDR1 and CDR2 from the germline V gene are LNHDA and SQIVND (reference sequence). CDR3 amino acids: CASNVGVGNSPLHF. The CDR3 region has the DNA TGTGCCAGTAATGTCGGAGTTGGGAATTCACCCCTCCACTTT.

This clone occurred once. V and J are TRBV19 and TRBJ2-7; no definite D call. Germline V gene data show CDR1 as LNHDA and CDR2 as SQIVND (reference sequence). V gave up 5 bases and J gave up 6 bases, with 8 bases separating them. The CDR3 is 11 amino acids. The chain's CDR3 is CASSAGLEQYF. The CDR3 region has the DNA TGTGCCAGTAGTGCAGGTCTCGAGCAGTACTTC.

This chain links TRBV27 with TRBJ2-3; 8 bases fit TRBD2. Germline loops: CDR1 MNHEY, CDR2 SMNVEV (reference sequence). CDR3 length equals 15 residues. Trimming at V came to 7 bases and at J to 0 bases, leaving 6 bases not matched to a gene. The CDR3 spells CASNTASGSTDTQYF. The CDR3 bases are TGTGCCAGCAACACCGCTAGCGGGAGCACAGATACGCAGTATTTT.

V gene TRBV29-1 combines with J gene TRBJ1-1, with 8 nucleotides matching TRBD1. CDR3 length: 13 residues. Germline CDR1 reads SQVTM; CDR2 reads ANQGSEA. Losses at the gene ends were 5 bases for V and 5 bases for J; bases not matched to a gene: 7. The CDR3 region is CSVPTGGWTEAFF. CDR3 DNA sequence: TGCAGCGTTCCCACAGGGGGATGGACTGAAGCTTTCTTT. Supplemented by reference TRBV29-1 and TRBJ1-1, the full variable domain reads SAVISQKPSRDICQRGTSLTIQCQVDSQVTMMFWYRQQPGQSLTLIATANQGSEATYESGFVIDKFPISRPNLTFSTLTVSNMSPEDSSIYLCSVPTGGWTEAFFGQGTRLTVV.

The chain joins TRBV20-1 to TRBJ2-1; tentative D call: TRBD2 (5 bases). With 4 bases removed from V and 15 bases from J, the gap between germline ends came to 16 bases. Germline V gives CDR1 DFQATT, CDR2 SNEGSKA (reference sequence). The CDR3 has 11 amino acids. The CDR3 region has the DNA TGCAGTGCTAAGACGGATGTCGAGGGGTTCTTC. It codes for CSAKTDVEGFF.

This chain connects TRBV9 to TRBJ2-2; 7 positions agree with TRBD2. Trimming took 3 bases from V and 1 from J; bases not matched to a gene: 6. CDR3 length: 16 amino acids. Germline V lookup: CDR1 SGDLS, CDR2 YYNGEE. The DNA for the CDR3 is TGTGCCAGCAGCGAGGGGAGGGCCGGGAACACCGGGGAGCTGTTTTTT. Protein sequence: CASSEGRAGNTGELFF.

The rearrangement joins TRBV2 to TRBJ2-1, with TRBD2 matching 10 bases. Germline V gives CDR1 SNHLY, CDR2 FYNNEI. V dropped 0 bases and J dropped 4; count of bases not matched to a gene: 15. The CDR3 consists of 20 residues. This chain's CDR3 is CASSEALLSSGRINYNEQFF. DNA of the CDR3: TGTGCCAGCAGTGAAGCCCTCTTATCTAGCGGGAGAATTAATTACAATGAGCAGTTCTTC.

The chain links TRBV11-3 to TRBJ1-1; D gene ambiguous. This CDR3 spans 14 amino acids. Trimming pared 1 base from V and 1 base from J, leaving 7 bases between. The germline V gene encodes CDR1 SGHNT and CDR2 YENEEA. The CDR3 protein is CASSLGRENTEAFF. CDR3 in DNA: TGTGCCAGCAGCTTAGGACGGGAGAACACTGAAGCTTTCTTT.

The chain uses TRBV11-3 and TRBJ2-5, with D tentatively TRBD2 (7 bases). Germline V CDR1 and CDR2: SGHNT, YENEEA. V lost 5 bases to trimming and J lost 7 bases, with 23 bases between them. The length of the CDR3 is 16 residues. CDR3 sequence reads: CASSARGAGGKATQYF. Written as DNA, the CDR3 is TGTGCCAGCAGCGCCCGGGGGGCTGGAGGAAAGGCGACCCAGTACTTC.

This chain uses TRBV5-1 with TRBJ2-7; 11 bases agree with TRBD1. The CDR3 extends over 16 amino acids. Germline lookup yields CDR1 SGHRS and CDR2 YFSETQ. J was trimmed by 6 bases and V by 4 bases; bases with no gene match: 12. In DNA form, the CDR3 reads TGCGCCAGCAGCCTGACTATCGGGACAGGGGGAGGCGAGCAGTACTTC. Its translation is CASSLTIGTGGGEQYF.

V usage is TRBV2 and J usage is TRBJ2-1; TRBD1 aligns across 8 bases. V was clipped by 7 bases and J by 6 bases; unmatched bases: 5. From germline, CDR1 is SNHLY and CDR2 FYNNEI. The CDR3 is made up of 13 amino acids. The CDR3 sequence is CASKMGQVNEQFF. CDR3 DNA sequence: TGTGCCAGCAAAATGGGACAGGTCAATGAGCAGTTCTTC.

The V and J genes are TRBV19 and TRBJ1-5; the match to TRBD1 covers 9 bases. From germline, CDR1 is LNHDA and CDR2 SQIVND (reference sequence). After removal of 4 bases from V and 7 bases from J, the junction contained 5 bases not matched to a gene. The CDR3 loop spans 14 amino acids. The chain's CDR3 is CASSTTGGSQPQHF. For the CDR3, the DNA is TGTGCCAGTAGTACCACAGGGGGCTCGCAGCCCCAGCATTTT.

This clone was counted a single time. V gene TRBV3-1 (or the pseudogene TRBV3-2) combines with J gene TRBJ1-6; 8 nucleotides agree with TRBD1. V lost 9 bases to trimming and J lost 9 bases; unmatched junction nucleotides: 10. Looked up from germline, CDR1 is LGHDT and CDR2 is YNNKEL (reference sequence). This CDR3 contains 14 residues. CDR3 DNA: TGTGCCAGTGTACTAGGACAGGGTCGTTCACCCCTCCACTTT. This gives the protein CASVLGQGRSPLHF.

The chain carries TRBV5-4 and TRBJ2-3; D gene uncertain. This CDR3 has 15 residues. The V and J ends lost 0 bases and 0 bases respectively, with 8 bases between them. CDR1 and CDR2 from the germline V gene are SGHNT and YYREEE (reference sequence). CDR3 nucleotide sequence: TGTGCCAGCAGCTTGGACAGTACTAGCACAGATACGCAGTATTTT. Amino acids: CASSLDSTSTDTQYF.

The V gene is TRBV15, the J gene TRBJ2-3; 11 bases agree with TRBD1. Unmatched junction bases numbered 7, after V lost 7 bases and J lost 1 base. Germline lookup yields CDR1 LNHNV and CDR2 YYDKDF (reference sequence). The CDR3 sequence is 16 residues long. The CDR3 nucleotides read TGTGCCACCACTTCGGACAGGGGGCGGCGCACAGATACGCAGTATTTT. Encoded protein: CATTSDRGRRTDTQYF.

The chain combines TRBV5-1 with TRBJ1-1; D ambiguous. This CDR3 is built from 15 residues. V lost 4 bases and J 0 bases, leaving 13 bases between the germline ends. Germline V lookup: CDR1 SGHRS, CDR2 YFSETQ. CDR3 protein: CASSRETGMNTEAFF. The CDR3, as DNA: TGCGCCAGCAGCAGGGAGACGGGGATGAACACTGAAGCTTTCTTT.

The chain combines TRBV7-2 with TRBJ2-7, with D tentatively TRBD1 (5 bases). This CDR3 is built from 14 residues. Germline-derived CDR1 and CDR2 are SGHTA and FQGNSA. The V end was cut by 1 base, the J end by 0 bases, with 7 bases between. The CDR3 DNA is TGTGCCAGCAGCTTAGGGGGCGGCTCCTACGAGCAGTACTTC. It specifies CASSLGGGSYEQYF.

The V call is TRBV4-2, the J call TRBJ2-7; 7 positions match TRBD2. CDR1 and CDR2 (germline): LGHNA, YNFKEQ. This CDR3 spans 14 amino acids. The junction had 2 bases not matched to a gene; V was cut back by 1 base and J by 2 bases. CDR3 in amino acids: CASSQAGTTYEQYF. As DNA, the CDR3 is TGTGCCAGCAGCCAAGCCGGGACTACCTACGAGCAGTACTTC.

In this sample, this clone turned up a few times. The chain links TRBV10-3 to TRBJ2-7; 10 nucleotides line up with TRBD1. CDR1 is ENHRY and CDR2 is SYGVKD in the germline V gene. Trimming at V came to 7 bases and at J to 2 bases, leaving 5 bases not matched to a gene. This CDR3 has 14 residues. The CDR3 nucleotides are TGTGCCATCACTCCGGACAGGGGGACCTACGAGCAGTACTTC. It codes for CAITPDRGTYEQYF.